The clone carrying this TCR beta chain was picked up a small number of times. The sample is drawn from a study of blood T cell repertoires in COVID-19. Across the whole study: From T cells, B-cell-depleted T cells, or PBMCs came the material, which was cDNA or gDNA.

As handled by the study authors: Amplification of reference gene primers was used by the study to estimate nucleated cell counts. Libraries were prepared by immunoSEQ multiplex PCR; TCRdb keeps only in-frame clonotypes and omits some of them. V, J and clone size are those of that table, while D and trimming were read from the DNA. In the table there are approximately 300,000 clones, around 87% of which are singletons. The clonotype comes from a man in his fifties or sixties with active or convalescent COVID-19. Sequences were obtained from peripheral blood.

The CDR3 DNA follows: TGCGCCAGCAGCTTGGAGCTAGCGGGGGGCCTCCAAGAGACCCAGTACTTC. Translation gives CASSLELAGGLQETQYF. The gene calls are TRBV5-1 and TRBJ2-5, with TRBD2 matching over 11 bases. V lost 0 bases, J lost 1 base, and 5 bases stayed unmatched. The CDR3 is made up of 17 amino acids. Germline V CDR1 and CDR2: SGHRS, YFSETQ.